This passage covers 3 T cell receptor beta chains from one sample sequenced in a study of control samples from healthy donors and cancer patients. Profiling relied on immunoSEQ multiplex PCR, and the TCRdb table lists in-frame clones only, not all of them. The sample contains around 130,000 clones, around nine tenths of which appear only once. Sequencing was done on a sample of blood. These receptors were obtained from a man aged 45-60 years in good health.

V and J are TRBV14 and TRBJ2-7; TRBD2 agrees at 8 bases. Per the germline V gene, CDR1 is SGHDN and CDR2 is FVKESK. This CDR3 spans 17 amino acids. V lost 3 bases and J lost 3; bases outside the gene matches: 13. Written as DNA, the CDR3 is TGTGCCAGCAGCCACCCCGCCCAACTAGCGGATGACTACGAGCAGTACTTC. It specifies CASSHPAQLADDYEQYF.

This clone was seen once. Written as DNA, the CDR3 is TGCGCCAGCAGCCCGGGCACAGATACGCAGTATTTT. Protein: CASSPGTDTQYF. The V call is TRBV5-1, the J call TRBJ2-3; D not certain. The CDR3 spans 12 residues. V was cut by 4 bases and J by 1 base, with 4 bases left in between. The V gene's germline CDR1 is SGHRS and CDR2 YFSETQ.

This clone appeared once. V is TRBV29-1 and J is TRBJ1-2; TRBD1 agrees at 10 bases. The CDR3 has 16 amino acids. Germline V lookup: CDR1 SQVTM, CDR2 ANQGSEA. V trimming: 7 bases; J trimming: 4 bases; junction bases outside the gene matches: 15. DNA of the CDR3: TGCAGCGCAACCGGGACAGGGGAGGATGAGGGCTATGGCTACACCTTC. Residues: CSATGTGEDEGYGYTF.